This T cell receptor (beta chain) was identified during a study of shared T cell receptors in the human thymus. Here immunoSEQ multiplex PCR was the method, and the copy in TCRdb shows in-frame clones only, minus some. The data show over 650,000 clones, approximately 89% seen once. The CDR3 consists of 13 residues. Germline CDR1 is SGHRS and CDR2 is YFSETQ. V lost 2 bases and J 5 bases, leaving 11 bases between the germline ends. The same data also contributed to another study, on human thymus T cells. From that study: The source of the thymus tissue was resections taken during corrective heart surgery. There appeared to be biased usage of V and J genes in thymic and blood repertoires. Highly overlapping thymic repertoires among unrelated individuals were reported in related research.

Sequenced: thymocytes. This TCR came from a boy under two years old with a congenital heart defect. This chain links TRBV5-1 with TRBJ2-7, with D tentatively TRBD1 (6 bases). The CDR3, as DNA: TGCGCCAGCAGCTTTGGGGGCAGTAACGAGCAGTACTTC. It translates to CASSFGGSNEQYF. Based on the CDR3 plus reference TRBV5-1 and TRBJ2-7, the full variable domain is KAGVTQTPRYLIKTRGQQVTLSCSPISGHRSVSWYQQTPGQGLQFLFEYFSETQRNKGNFPGRFSGRQFSNSRSEMNVSTLELGDSALYLCASSFGGSNEQYFGPGTRLTVT.